The text below deals with one TCR beta chain. This record belongs to a study of blood T cell repertoires in COVID-19. Turning to the study itself: PBMCs, B-cell-depleted T cells, or T cells were the source of the cDNA or gDNA that made up the material.

The V end was cut by 0 bases, the J end by 4 bases, with 10 bases between. From germline, CDR1 is MNHEY and CDR2 SVGAGI. There are 15 residues in the CDR3. Authors' data handling: Amplification from reference gene primers served as the basis for estimated nucleated cell counts. The method was immunoSEQ multiplex PCR; TCRdb's version includes in-frame clones alone and lacks a portion of them. Clonal size and the V and J genes are those of that table, whereas D and trimming came from the DNA. The table includes 120,000 to 150,000 clones, roughly nine tenths detected once. V and J are TRBV6-5 and TRBJ1-3, with D perhaps TRBD1 (5 bases). The receptor was derived from an older woman with active COVID-19. Sequencing was performed on peripheral blood. The CDR3 DNA reads as TGTGCCAGCAGTTACTCGGCAGGGCCCGGAAACACCATATATTTT. It specifies CASSYSAGPGNTIYF.